The TCR beta chain under discussion was sequenced for a study of cytomegalovirus exposure and HLA in healthy donors. Both 60 Vbeta primers and 13 Jbeta primers went into the PCR. Repertoires were generated with immunoSEQ multiplex PCR, while TCRdb's copy carries only in-frame clones and drops some. Its table lists under 200,000 clones. The CDR3 totals 13 residues. Trimming pared 7 bases from V and 2 bases from J, leaving 12 bases between. In germline, CDR1 is ENHRY, CDR2 SYGVKD. The origin of this receptor is a man aged 25 to 40 in good health and CMV-seronegative. The chain has TRBV10-3 and TRBJ2-7, with D possibly being TRBD2 (6 bases). The material sequenced was PBMCs. As DNA, the CDR3 is TGTGCCATCACTGGGACTGATACCTACGAGCAGTACTTC. Amino acid sequence: CAITGTDTYEQYF.